This T cell receptor (beta chain) was observed in a study of cytomegalovirus exposure and HLA in healthy donors. Overall study findings and caveats: Sequencing probably produced one cluster of sequence variants that were highly shared. Later genetic work tied a missense DCLRE1C variant to beta-chain V and J trimming. In terms of immune exposure information, only CMV serostatus was available.

With 60 Vbeta and 13 Jbeta primers, the PCR was carried out. Method: immunoSEQ multiplex PCR; TCRdb's copy keeps in-frame clones and lacks some. This sample has some 110,000 clones, with nearly 80% found just once. A note on this clone: No antigen is known for it.

Unmatched junction bases numbered 5, after V lost 8 bases and J lost 1 base. The CDR3 loop spans 13 amino acids. Germline V lookup: CDR1 SNHLY, CDR2 FYNNEI. This clonotype was sampled from a young man in good health and CMV-seronegative. V gene TRBV2 combines with J gene TRBJ2-7, with 7 bases fitting TRBD1. Sequencing was performed on PBMCs. In nucleotides, the CDR3 is TGTGCCAGCGACGGGACAGAGTCCTACGAGCAGTACTTC. Residues: CASDGTESYEQYF.